A selection of T cell receptor beta chains follows, all from one sample in a study of shared clonotypes between healthy human individuals. The method was immunoSEQ multiplex PCR; TCRdb's version includes in-frame clones alone and lacks a portion of them. The data show about 1,800,000 clones, about 95% seen once. Sequenced input: naive CD8+ T cells sorted from blood. The receptors here all came from a young man in good health. Both conserved end residues are part of each CDR3. The order of the fields is J gene, V gene, clone size, D gene, CDR3 protein. D genes are given only for firm matches. Rows give clone size only sometimes, using once, few, many, or a class for an expanded clone.

j_gene: TRBJ1-1
v_gene: TRBV11-2
abundance: .
d_gene: .
CDR3aa: CASSLDLRLREAFF

j_gene: TRBJ2-3
v_gene: TRBV11-2
abundance: once
d_gene: TRBD1
CDR3aa: CASSLTGDRVGDTQYF

j_gene: TRBJ2-1
v_gene: TRBV2
abundance: once
d_gene: TRBD1
CDR3aa: CASNGETGGLDEQFF

j_gene: TRBJ2-4
v_gene: TRBV5-6
abundance: .
d_gene: TRBD2
CDR3aa: CASSLGLAGVNIQYF

j_gene: TRBJ1-4
v_gene: TRBV7-9
abundance: .
d_gene: .
CDR3aa: CASSLSPEKLFF

j_gene: TRBJ2-7
v_gene: TRBV6-5
abundance: .
d_gene: .
CDR3aa: CASSYSTGYSYEQYF

j_gene: TRBJ1-5
v_gene: TRBV5-5
abundance: .
d_gene: TRBD1
CDR3aa: CASSWDRAPNQPQHF

j_gene: TRBJ2-7
v_gene: TRBV13
abundance: .
d_gene: .
CDR3aa: CASSLGRVSYEQYF

j_gene: TRBJ2-2
v_gene: TRBV28
abundance: .
d_gene: .
CDR3aa: CASTLGWGRTNTGELFF

j_gene: TRBJ2-5
v_gene: TRBV2
abundance: .
d_gene: TRBD2
CDR3aa: CASNPGPGGEETQYF

j_gene: TRBJ1-2
v_gene: TRBV7-3
abundance: .
d_gene: .
CDR3aa: CASSLTGGTYGYTF

j_gene: TRBJ1-1
v_gene: TRBV6-1
abundance: once
d_gene: .
CDR3aa: CASSFGWDGTEAFF

j_gene: TRBJ2-3
v_gene: TRBV11-3
abundance: .
d_gene: .
CDR3aa: CASSRGTDTQYF

j_gene: TRBJ1-2
v_gene: TRBV10-2
abundance: .
d_gene: .
CDR3aa: CASSESLIGRIYGYTF

j_gene: TRBJ2-1
v_gene: TRBV6-5
abundance: .
d_gene: .
CDR3aa: CASSYSENNEQFF